This T cell receptor beta chain was captured in a study of T cell responses to AZD1222 COVID-19 vaccine. Whole-study findings and limits: The donors showed a predominance of white British ancestry and of females, with possible underestimation of clonal diversity. Baseline antibody screening turned up just 6 or 7 seropositive AZD1222 recipients. Among vaccine-associated CD4 TCRs, coverage spanned spike, with dominance at 160-218 and 743-854.

Of note for this clone: Its antigen remains unidentified.

Sequenced by immunoSEQ multiplex PCR; TCRdb stores in-frame clones only, minus some. The sample contains about 180,000 clones, 85% to 90% of which appear only once. With 5 bases removed from V and 1 base from J, the gap between germline ends came to 15 bases. The CDR3 loop spans 16 amino acids. CDR1 SGHRS and CDR2 YFSETQ come from the germline V gene. This receptor was identified in an adult who received the AZD1222 COVID-19 vaccine. The chain uses TRBV5-1 and TRBJ1-4; D uncertain. The sample in question was peripheral blood, obtained 28 days after the second AZD1222 dose. Here the CDR3 DNA reads TGCGCCAGCAGACCGAACCCTGGCGTAACTAATGAAAAACTGTTTTTT. It codes for CASRPNPGVTNEKLFF.